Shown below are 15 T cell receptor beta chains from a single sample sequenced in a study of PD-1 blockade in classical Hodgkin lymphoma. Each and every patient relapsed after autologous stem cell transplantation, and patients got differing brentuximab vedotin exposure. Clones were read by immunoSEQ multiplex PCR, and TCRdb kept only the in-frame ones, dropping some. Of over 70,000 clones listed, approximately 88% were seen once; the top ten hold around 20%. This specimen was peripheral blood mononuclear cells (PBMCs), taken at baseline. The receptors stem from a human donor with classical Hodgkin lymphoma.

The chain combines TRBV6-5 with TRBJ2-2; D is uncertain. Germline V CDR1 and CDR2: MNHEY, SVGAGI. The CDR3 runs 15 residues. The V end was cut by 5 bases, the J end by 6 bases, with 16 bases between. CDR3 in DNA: TGTGCCAGCAGTCACTTTGGAAGGTCGGCCGGGGAGCTGTTTTTT. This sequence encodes CASSHFGRSAGELFF.

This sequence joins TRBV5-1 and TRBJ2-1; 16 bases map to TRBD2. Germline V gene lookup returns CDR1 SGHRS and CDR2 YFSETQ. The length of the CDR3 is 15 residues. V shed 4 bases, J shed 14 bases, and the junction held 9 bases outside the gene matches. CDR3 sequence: CASSRGTSGRDREFF. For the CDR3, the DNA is TGCGCCAGCAGCCGGGGGACTAGCGGGAGGGACCGCGAGTTCTTC. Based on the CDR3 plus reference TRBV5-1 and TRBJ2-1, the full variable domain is KAGVTQTPRYLIKTRGQQVTLSCSPISGHRSVSWYQQTPGQGLQFLFEYFSETQRNKGNFPGRFSGRQFSNSRSEMNVSTLELGDSALYLCASSRGTSGRDREFFGPGTRLTVL.

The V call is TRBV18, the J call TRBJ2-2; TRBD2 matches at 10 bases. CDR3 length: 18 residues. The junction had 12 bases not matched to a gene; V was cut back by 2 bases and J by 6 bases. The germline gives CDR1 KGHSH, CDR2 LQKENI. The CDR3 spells CASSPSRGLAGVAGELFF. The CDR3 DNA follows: TGTGCCAGCTCACCATCCAGGGGGCTAGCGGGAGTTGCCGGGGAGCTGTTTTTT.

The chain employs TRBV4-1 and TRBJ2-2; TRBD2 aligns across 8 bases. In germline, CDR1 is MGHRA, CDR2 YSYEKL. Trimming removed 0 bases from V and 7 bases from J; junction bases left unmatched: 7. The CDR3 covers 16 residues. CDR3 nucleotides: TGCGCCAGCAGCCAAGATTCGGGAGGGCTGGGCGGGGAGCTGTTTTTT. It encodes CASSQDSGGLGGELFF.

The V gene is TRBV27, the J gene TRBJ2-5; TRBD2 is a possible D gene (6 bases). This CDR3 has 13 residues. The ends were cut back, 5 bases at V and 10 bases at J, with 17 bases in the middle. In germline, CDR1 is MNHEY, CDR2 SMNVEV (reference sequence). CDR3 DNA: TGTGCCAGCAGTCCCCGGAGGGCCCGAGGCCAGTACTTC. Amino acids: CASSPRRARGQYF.

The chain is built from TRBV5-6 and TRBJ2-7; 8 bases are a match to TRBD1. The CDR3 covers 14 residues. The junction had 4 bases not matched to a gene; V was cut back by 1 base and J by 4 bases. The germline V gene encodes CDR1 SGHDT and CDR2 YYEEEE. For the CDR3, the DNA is TGTGCCAGCAGCTTGTTCGACAGGGGTTACGAGCAGTACTTC. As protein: CASSLFDRGYEQYF.

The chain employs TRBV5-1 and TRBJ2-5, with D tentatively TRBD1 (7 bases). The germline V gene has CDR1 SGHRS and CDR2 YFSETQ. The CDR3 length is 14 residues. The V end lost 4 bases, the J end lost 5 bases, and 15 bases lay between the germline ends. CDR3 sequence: CASSPTGRSETQYF. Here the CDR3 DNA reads TGCGCCAGCAGCCCGACAGGGAGGTCGGAGACCCAGTACTTC. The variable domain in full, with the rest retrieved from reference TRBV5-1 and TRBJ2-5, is KAGVTQTPRYLIKTRGQQVTLSCSPISGHRSVSWYQQTPGQGLQFLFEYFSETQRNKGNFPGRFSGRQFSNSRSEMNVSTLELGDSALYLCASSPTGRSETQYFGPGTRLLVL.

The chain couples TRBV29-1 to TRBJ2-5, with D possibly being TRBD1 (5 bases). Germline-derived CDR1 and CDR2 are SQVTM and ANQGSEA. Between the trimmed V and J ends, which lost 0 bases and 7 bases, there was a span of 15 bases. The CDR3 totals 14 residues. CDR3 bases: TGCAGCGTTGAAGACAGGCAGGGTTTGACGACCCAGTACTTC. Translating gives CSVEDRQGLTTQYF. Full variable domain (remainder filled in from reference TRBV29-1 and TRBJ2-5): SAVISQKPSRDICQRGTSLTIQCQVDSQVTMMFWYRQQPGQSLTLIATANQGSEATYESGFVIDKFPISRPNLTFSTLTVSNMSPEDSSIYLCSVEDRQGLTTQYFGPGTRLLVL.

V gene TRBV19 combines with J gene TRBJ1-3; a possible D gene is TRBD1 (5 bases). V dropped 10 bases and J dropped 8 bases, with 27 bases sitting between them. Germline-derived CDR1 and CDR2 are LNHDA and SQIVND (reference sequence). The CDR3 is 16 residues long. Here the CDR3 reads CATRRDKRNAGDTIYF. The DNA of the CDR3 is TGTGCCACACGGAGGGATAAGAGAAATGCGGGGGACACCATATATTTT.

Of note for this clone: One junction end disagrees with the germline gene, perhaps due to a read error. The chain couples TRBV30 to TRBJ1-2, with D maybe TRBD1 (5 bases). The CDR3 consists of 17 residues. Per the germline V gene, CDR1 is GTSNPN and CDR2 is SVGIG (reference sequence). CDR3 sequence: CAWSAPVGTAFNYGHTF. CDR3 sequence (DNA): TGTGCCTGGAGTGCCCCTGTAGGGACCGCGTTTAACTATGGCCACACCTTC.

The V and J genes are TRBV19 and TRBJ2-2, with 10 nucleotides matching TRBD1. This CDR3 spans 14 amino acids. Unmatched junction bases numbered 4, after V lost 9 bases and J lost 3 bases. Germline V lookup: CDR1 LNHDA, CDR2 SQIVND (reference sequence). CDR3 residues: CASPGTGDTGELFF. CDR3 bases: TGTGCCAGCCCCGGGACAGGGGACACCGGGGAGCTGTTTTTT.

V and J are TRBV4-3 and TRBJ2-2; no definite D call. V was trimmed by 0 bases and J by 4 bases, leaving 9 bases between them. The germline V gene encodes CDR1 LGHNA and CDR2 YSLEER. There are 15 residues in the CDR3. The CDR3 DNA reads TGCGCCAGCAGCCAAGAATTAGGGCCCACCGGGGAGCTGTTTTTT. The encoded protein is CASSQELGPTGELFF.

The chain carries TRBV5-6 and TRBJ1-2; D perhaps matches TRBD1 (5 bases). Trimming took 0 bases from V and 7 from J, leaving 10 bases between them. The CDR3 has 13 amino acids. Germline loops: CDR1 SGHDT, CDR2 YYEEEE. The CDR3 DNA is TGTGCCAGCAGCTTGGGGGGGACGCTTGGCTACACCTTC. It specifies CASSLGGTLGYTF.

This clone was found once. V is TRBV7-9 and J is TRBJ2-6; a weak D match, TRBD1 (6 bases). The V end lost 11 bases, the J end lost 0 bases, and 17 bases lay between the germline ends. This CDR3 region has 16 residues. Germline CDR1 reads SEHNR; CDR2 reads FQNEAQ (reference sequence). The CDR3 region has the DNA TGTGCCCAGGGGCCTTATAAAGACTCTGGGGCCAACGTCCTGACTTTC. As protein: CAQGPYKDSGANVLTF.

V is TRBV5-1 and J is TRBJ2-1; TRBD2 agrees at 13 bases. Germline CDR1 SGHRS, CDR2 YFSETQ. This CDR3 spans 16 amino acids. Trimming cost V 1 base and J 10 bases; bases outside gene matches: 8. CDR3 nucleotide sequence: TGCGCCAGCAGCTTGACCACTAGCGGGAGGGCGGGGGAGCAGTTCTTC. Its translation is CASSLTTSGRAGEQFF.